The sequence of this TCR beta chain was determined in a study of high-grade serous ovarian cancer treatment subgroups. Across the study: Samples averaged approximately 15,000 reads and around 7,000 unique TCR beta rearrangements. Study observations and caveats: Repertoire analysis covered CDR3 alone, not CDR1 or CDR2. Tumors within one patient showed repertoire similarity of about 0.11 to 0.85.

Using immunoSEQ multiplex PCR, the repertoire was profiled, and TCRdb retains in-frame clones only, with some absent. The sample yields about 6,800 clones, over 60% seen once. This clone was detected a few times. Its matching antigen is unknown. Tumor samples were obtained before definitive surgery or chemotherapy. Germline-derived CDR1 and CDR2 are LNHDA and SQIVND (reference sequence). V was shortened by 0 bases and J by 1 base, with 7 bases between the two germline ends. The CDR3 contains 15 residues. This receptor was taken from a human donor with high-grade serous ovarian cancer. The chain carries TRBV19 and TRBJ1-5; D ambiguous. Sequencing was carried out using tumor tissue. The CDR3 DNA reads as TGTGCCAGTAGTATAGATGTATCGAGCAATCAGCCCCAGCATTTT. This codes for CASSIDVSSNQPQHF.